The 2 T cell receptor beta chains presented below share a single source sample, sequenced in a study of monozygotic twins with inflammatory bowel disease. TCRdb reprocessed the 5' RACE reads; each CDR3 protein has one entry and no DNA is given. The sample shows 310,000 or so distinct CDR3 sequences, and 2% to 2.5% sits with its ten largest clones. The sample was blood. The receptors come from a human donor with ulcerative colitis or Crohn's disease, or a healthy co-twin of an affected twin (not recorded which).

The CDR3 loop reads CASSSTRYQYEQYF. This chain joins TRBV5-6 and TRBJ2-7. The CDR3 length is 14 residues. Germline assignment: CDR1 SGHDT and CDR2 YYEEEE.

The rearrangement uses TRBV9 and TRBJ2-1; the D call of TRBD2 rests on TCRdb alone, since no DNA is present to check it. Germline values: CDR1 SGDLS, CDR2 YYNGEE. The CDR3 loop spans 16 amino acids. The CDR3 is CASSVLAGVGMDEQFF.